Below, 8 T cell receptor beta chains from the same sample are listed, as sequenced in a study of CD4+ T cells in melanoma. Measured with immunoSEQ multiplex PCR; TCRdb has only the in-frame clones, and not every one. The sample lists 8,000 to 10,000 clones; 71% were seen once. The sequencing sample was made of cells from a culture (not recorded whether cultured in vitro). All receptors derive from a human donor with melanoma.

This chain links TRBV7-6 with TRBJ1-1, with 10 bases that match TRBD1. V was pared by 3 bases and J by 1 base, with 2 bases of the junction left unmatched. The length of the CDR3 is 15 residues. Germline V gene sequence: CDR1 SGHVS, CDR2 FNYEAQ. In DNA form, the CDR3 reads TGTGCCAGCAGCTTGACAGGGGGCCCGAACACTGAAGCTTTCTTT. Its translation: CASSLTGGPNTEAFF.

In this sample, this clone turned up once. The rearrangement uses TRBV9 and TRBJ1-1, with a possible D match to TRBD1 (6 bases). CDR1 and CDR2 from the germline V gene are SGDLS and YYNGEE. The CDR3 consists of 13 residues. The V gene lost 5 bases and the J gene lost 6 bases, with 14 bases spanning the gap. The CDR3 sequence: CASRGKGGSEAFF. The CDR3 coding sequence is TGTGCCAGCAGGGGGAAAGGGGGTTCTGAAGCTTTCTTT.

The rearrangement joins TRBV6-1 to TRBJ1-1, with no clear D. Germline CDR1 reads MNHNS; CDR2 reads SASEGT. The CDR3 runs 14 residues. V was shortened by 10 bases and J by 1 base, with 16 bases between the two germline ends. The CDR3 DNA follows: TGTGCCACCTCCAGAGGCACCTCGAACACTGAAGCTTTCTTT. Translation: CATSRGTSNTEAFF.

J is TRBJ2-3 and V is TRBV5-6, with D possibly matching TRBD1 (5 bases). CDR1 and CDR2 from the germline V gene are SGHDT and YYEEEE. This CDR3 region has 13 residues. Trimming removed 2 bases from V and 5 bases from J, with 9 bases in between. For the CDR3, the DNA is TGTGCCAGCAGCTTCCTCCAGGGAGATACGCAGTATTTT. Translation gives CASSFLQGDTQYF.

The V and J genes are TRBV19 and TRBJ1-3; D is unclear. V dropped 4 bases and J dropped 0 bases, with 10 bases sitting between them. Per germline, CDR1 LNHDA and CDR2 SQIVND (reference sequence). CDR3 size: 15 residues. CDR3 sequence reads: CASSTTATSGNTIYF. In nucleotides, the CDR3 is TGTGCCAGTAGTACAACAGCGACCTCTGGAAACACCATATATTTT.

The J gene is TRBJ2-1, the V gene TRBV9; 8 bases line up with TRBD2. Germline V gene lookup returns CDR1 SGDLS and CDR2 YYNGEE. The J segment lost 4 bases and the V segment lost 0 bases, leaving 3 bases of the junction unmatched. This CDR3 contains 15 residues. The CDR3 sequence is CASSVDSGTYNEQFF. The CDR3 bases are TGTGCCAGCAGCGTAGATAGCGGGACTTACAATGAGCAGTTCTTC.

The chain recombines TRBV18 with TRBJ1-5; the D gene is possibly TRBD1 (5 bases). The CDR3 contains 17 residues. CDR1 and CDR2 (germline): KGHSH, LQKENI. V lost 5 bases to trimming and J lost 0 bases, with 17 bases between them. The CDR3 reads CASSTQPGPDSNQPQHF. The CDR3 region has the DNA TGTGCCAGCTCAACACAACCGGGACCCGATAGCAATCAGCCCCAGCATTTT. The whole variable domain, remainder taken from reference TRBV18 and TRBJ1-5, is NAGVMQNPRHLVRRRGQEARLRCSPMKGHSHVYWYRQLPEEGLKFMVYLQKENIIDESGMPKERFSAEFPKEGPSILRIQQVVRGDSAAYFCASSTQPGPDSNQPQHFGDGTRLSIL.

The chain combines TRBV5-1 with TRBJ1-6, with TRBD1 matching 8 bases. The CDR3 spans 16 residues. Looked up from germline, CDR1 is SGHRS and CDR2 is YFSETQ. V lost 0 bases, J lost 3 bases, and 2 bases stayed unmatched. DNA of the CDR3: TGCGCCAGCAGCTTGGGACAGGGGAACTATAATTCACCCCTCCACTTT. This codes for CASSLGQGNYNSPLHF.